The source of this TCR beta chain is a study of T cell responses to AZD1222 COVID-19 vaccine. Study-wide results and limits: Reportedly, nearly half of unique spike TCRs recognized epitopes outside B.1.351/B.1.1.7 mutations. Donors in the cohort were predominantly white British and more often female, and clonal diversity was possibly underestimated.

The germline CDR1 and CDR2 sequences are SNHLY and FYNNEI. The CDR3 length is 15 residues. V was clipped by 3 bases and J by 0 bases, with 12 bases between them. Points on this clone: Its antigen is unidentified.

Produced via immunoSEQ multiplex PCR; TCRdb's table is partial and in-frame only. The sample records some 96,000 clones, about 90% being singletons. This chain uses TRBV2 with TRBJ2-7; D is possibly TRBD1 (6 bases). The sequencing used peripheral blood, collected on day 0 of MenACWY control vaccination. This TCR was recovered from an adult in good health. CDR3 sequence reads: CASSDPGAISYEQYF. The CDR3 DNA reads TGTGCCAGCAGTGACCCAGGGGCGATCTCCTACGAGCAGTACTTC.